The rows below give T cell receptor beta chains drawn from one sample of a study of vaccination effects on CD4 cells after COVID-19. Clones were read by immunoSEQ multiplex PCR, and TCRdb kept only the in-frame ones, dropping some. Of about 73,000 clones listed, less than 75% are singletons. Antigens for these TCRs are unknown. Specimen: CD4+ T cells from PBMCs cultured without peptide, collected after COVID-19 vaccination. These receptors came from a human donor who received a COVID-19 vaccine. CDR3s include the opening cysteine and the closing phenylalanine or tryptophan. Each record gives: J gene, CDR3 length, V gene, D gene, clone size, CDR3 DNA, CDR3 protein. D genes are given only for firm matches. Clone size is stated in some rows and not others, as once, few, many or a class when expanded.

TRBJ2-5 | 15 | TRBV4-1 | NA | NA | TGCGCCAGCAGCCAAGATCTGGCAAGGGTGGAGACCCAGTACTTC | CASSQDLARVETQYF
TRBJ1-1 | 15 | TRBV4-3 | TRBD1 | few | TGCGCCAGCAGCCAAGTGTCGCAGGGGGCCTCTGAAGCTTTCTTT | CASSQVSQGASEAFF
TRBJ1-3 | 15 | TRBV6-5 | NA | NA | TGTGCCAGCAGTTGGGGTAGGGGAGGTGGAAACACCATATATTTT | CASSWGRGGGNTIYF
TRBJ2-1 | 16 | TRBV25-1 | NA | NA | TGTGCCAGCAGTGGTTGGACGGCCGGCTCCTACAATGAGCAGTTCTTC | CASSGWTAGSYNEQFF
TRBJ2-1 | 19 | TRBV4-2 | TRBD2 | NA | TGTGCCAGCAGCCAAGAGCCTCAGCTTGGAGCGGGAGGACCCAATGAGCAGTTCTTC | CASSQEPQLGAGGPNEQFF
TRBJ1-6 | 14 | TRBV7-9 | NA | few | TGTGCCAGCAGCTTAGGCCCAGGGGATTCACCCCTCCACTTT | CASSLGPGDSPLHF
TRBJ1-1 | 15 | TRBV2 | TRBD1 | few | TGTGCCAGCAGTCCCCGGACAGGGGTCTTCACTGAAGCTTTCTTT | CASSPRTGVFTEAFF
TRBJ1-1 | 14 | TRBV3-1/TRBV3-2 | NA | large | TGTGCCAGCAGCCACGACAGGAGGAACACTGAAGCTTTCTTT | CASSHDRRNTEAFF
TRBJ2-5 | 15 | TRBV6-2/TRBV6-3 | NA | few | TGTGCCAGCAGCCAGGGGACTAATATTCGAGAGACCCAGTACTTC | CASSQGTNIRETQYF
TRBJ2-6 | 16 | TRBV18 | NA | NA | TGTGCCAGCTCACCCTCACAGGGATATGGGGCCAACGTCCTGACTTTC | CASSPSQGYGANVLTF
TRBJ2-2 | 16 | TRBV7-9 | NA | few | TGTGCCAGCAGCCTCGGGATACAGGCGAACACCGGGGAGCTGTTTTTT | CASSLGIQANTGELFF
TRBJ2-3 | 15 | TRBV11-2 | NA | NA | TGTGCCAGCAGCACTCCCCGGGGTCGGGGAGATACGCAGTATTTT | CASSTPRGRGDTQYF
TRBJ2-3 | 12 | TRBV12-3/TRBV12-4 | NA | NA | TGTGCCAGCAGTTTAGTGACAGATACGCAGTATTTT | CASSLVTDTQYF
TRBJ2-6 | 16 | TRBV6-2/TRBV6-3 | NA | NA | TGTGCCAGCAGTTACAGCGGTATCTCTGGGGCCAACGTCCTGACTTTC | CASSYSGISGANVLTF
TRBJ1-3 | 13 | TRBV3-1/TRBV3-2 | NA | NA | TGTGCCAGCAGCCAAGTGCGGGGAAACACCATATATTTT | CASSQVRGNTIYF
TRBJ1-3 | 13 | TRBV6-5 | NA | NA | TGTGCCAGTACAGGTTACCCTGGAAACACCATATATTTT | CASTGYPGNTIYF
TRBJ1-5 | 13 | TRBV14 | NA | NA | TGTGCCAGCAGCCATGGACTTAGCCAGCCCCAGCATTTT | CASSHGLSQPQHF
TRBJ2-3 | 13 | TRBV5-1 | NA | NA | TGCGCCAGCCGGGAGGGGGCTACAGATACGCAGTATTTT | CASREGATDTQYF
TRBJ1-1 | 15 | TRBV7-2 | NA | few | TGTGCCAGCAGTTTAGGAATCCAGGGGTCCGCTGAAGCTTTCTTT | CASSLGIQGSAEAFF
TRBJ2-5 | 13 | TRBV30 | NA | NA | TGTGCCTGGAGTGTACTGCCCCGGGAGACCCAGTACTTC | CAWSVLPRETQYF
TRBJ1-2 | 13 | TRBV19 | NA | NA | TGTGCCAGTAGGCTGGGACTGGACTATGGCTACACCTTC | CASRLGLDYGYTF
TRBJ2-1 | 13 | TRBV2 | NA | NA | TGTGCCAGCAGTGACAGGGAGGCCAATGAGCAGTTCTTC | CASSDREANEQFF